This entry lists 27 T cell receptor beta chains sequenced from one sample in a study of cytomegalovirus exposure and HLA in healthy donors. The PCR made use of 60 Vbeta and 13 Jbeta primers. Only in-frame clones appear in the TCRdb table, and some are missing; sequencing was by immunoSEQ multiplex PCR. This table has 200,000 to 250,000 clones, about 81% appearing once. Sequenced: PBMCs. The receptors come from a woman in her sixties or seventies in good health and CMV-seropositive.

The J gene is TRBJ2-3, the V gene TRBV7-9; 9 bases are shared with TRBD2. The CDR3 contains 16 residues. J gave up 2 bases and V 1 base, and 4 bases lay outside the gene matches. CDR1 is SEHNR and CDR2 is FQNEAQ in the germline V gene (reference sequence). CDR3 sequence (DNA): TGTGCCAGCAGCTTAGGAGCTAGCGGGACCACAGATACGCAGTATTTT. It codes for CASSLGASGTTDTQYF.

This sequence joins TRBV7-3 and TRBJ1-1; perhaps TRBD1 as D (6 bases). In germline, CDR1 is SGHTA, CDR2 FQGTGA. The length of the CDR3 is 14 residues. With 4 bases removed from V and 0 bases from J, the gap between germline ends came to 9 bases. CDR3 DNA sequence: TGTGCCAGCAGCTCGACAGGATTGAACACTGAAGCTTTCTTT. Protein product: CASSSTGLNTEAFF.

The V gene is TRBV28, the J gene TRBJ1-3; 7 bases align to TRBD1. This CDR3 spans 16 amino acids. The germline V gene encodes CDR1 MDHEN and CDR2 SYDVKM. V shed 2 bases and J 0 bases; nucleotides not matched to a gene: 4. The CDR3 reads CASSLRGPLSGNTIYF. As DNA, the CDR3 is TGTGCCAGCAGTTTAAGGGGGCCCCTCTCTGGAAACACCATATATTTT.

In its sample, this clone was seen a few times. The chain recombines TRBV5-1 with TRBJ2-5, with 7 bases identical to TRBD1. CDR1 is SGHRS and CDR2 is YFSETQ in the germline V gene. This CDR3 is built from 14 residues. V was clipped by 4 bases and J by 3 bases; unmatched bases: 6. The CDR3 DNA reads TGCGCCAGCAGCCCAAAAGACAGGGAAGAGACCCAGTACTTC. Translated, it gives CASSPKDREETQYF.

This clone has more than one count but fewer than ten. The rearrangement joins TRBV5-8 to TRBJ2-7, with 9 bases that match TRBD1. Germline lookup yields CDR1 SGHTS and CDR2 YDEGEE. CDR3 length: 15 residues. V lost 3 bases to trimming and J lost 1 base; unmatched junction nucleotides: 5. The CDR3 nucleotides are TGTGCCAGCAGCTCCCCCGGGACAGGGTCCTACGAGCAGTACTTC. This sequence encodes CASSSPGTGSYEQYF.

This clone was detected only a few times. The V gene is TRBV4-1, the J gene TRBJ2-2, with D maybe TRBD1 (6 bases). The CDR3 length is 15 residues. The V end was cut by 3 bases, the J end by 4 bases, with 12 bases between. Germline V gene lookup returns CDR1 MGHRA and CDR2 YSYEKL. The CDR3 sequence: CASSHETGTTGELFF. In nucleotides, the CDR3 is TGCGCCAGCAGCCATGAAACAGGGACCACCGGGGAGCTGTTTTTT.

The J gene is TRBJ1-4, the V gene TRBV9, with D possibly TRBD1 on 6 matching bases. V gave up 0 bases and J gave up 10 bases, with 13 bases separating them. CDR3 length equals 14 residues. Germline loops: CDR1 SGDLS, CDR2 YYNGEE. CDR3 protein: CASSVEYRGGKLFF. In DNA form, the CDR3 reads TGTGCCAGCAGCGTAGAGTACAGAGGGGGAAAACTGTTTTTT.

V usage is TRBV6-5 and J usage is TRBJ1-2, with D possibly TRBD1 on 5 matching bases. Trimming removed 5 bases from V and 7 bases from J, with 8 bases in between. The CDR3 loop spans 11 amino acids. Germline CDR1 is MNHEY and CDR2 is SVGAGI. CDR3 DNA sequence: TGTGCCAGCAGTGAAGGGGTTGGCTACACCTTC. Its translation: CASSEGVGYTF.

This clone was observed a single time. The chain combines TRBV9 with TRBJ2-7; perhaps TRBD1 as D (6 bases). The CDR3 has 15 amino acids. Trimming shortened V by 5 bases and J by 2 bases, and 17 bases separated the two germline ends. CDR1 is SGDLS and CDR2 is YYNGEE in the germline V gene. The chain's CDR3 is CASRGTRNLPYEQYF. CDR3 in DNA: TGTGCCAGCAGAGGGACAAGGAACCTACCCTACGAGCAGTACTTC.

The rearrangement joins TRBV7-9 to TRBJ2-1; no clear D gene. Per germline, CDR1 SEHNR and CDR2 FQNEAQ (reference sequence). This CDR3 has 15 amino acids. V lost 4 bases and J lost 6, with 16 bases in between. The CDR3 protein is CASSSFFYGPNEQFF. CDR3 DNA sequence: TGTGCCAGCAGCTCGTTCTTTTATGGCCCCAATGAGCAGTTCTTC.

This rearrangement joins TRBV5-5 to TRBJ1-4; D is possibly TRBD1 (5 bases). The germline V gene encodes CDR1 SGHKS and CDR2 YYEKEE (reference sequence). The CDR3 totals 15 residues. Between the trimmed V and J ends, which lost 3 bases and 7 bases, there was a span of 16 bases. Here the CDR3 reads CASSWDSRVGEKLFF. The CDR3 coding sequence is TGTGCCAGCAGCTGGGACTCTAGAGTGGGTGAAAAACTGTTTTTT.

This chain uses TRBV19 with TRBJ1-4; maybe TRBD1 (6 bases). V was shortened by 5 bases and J by 8 bases, with 18 bases between the two germline ends. Germline loops: CDR1 LNHDA, CDR2 SQIVND (reference sequence). The CDR3 spans 15 residues. In DNA form, the CDR3 reads TGTGCCAGTAGTTCCTCGTTGGGGGCCGGAGAAAAACTGTTTTTT. This codes for CASSSSLGAGEKLFF. Complete variable domain (other parts from reference TRBV19 and TRBJ1-4): DGGITQSPKYLFRKEGQNVTLSCEQNLNHDAMYWYRQDPGQGLRLIYYSQIVNDFQKGDIAEGYSVSREKKESFPLTVTSAQKNPTAFYLCASSSSLGAGEKLFFGSGTQLSVL.

The table lists this clone with a few counts. This sequence joins TRBV5-4 and TRBJ1-2; the match to TRBD1 covers 10 bases. V gave up 0 bases and J gave up 4 bases; unmatched junction bases: 9. The CDR3 extends over 17 amino acids. From germline, CDR1 is SGHNT and CDR2 YYREEE (reference sequence). CDR3 nucleotides: TGTGCCAGCAGCTTGGAGACAGGGGGCTTGTCCTTCTATGGCTACACCTTC. The encoded protein is CASSLETGGLSFYGYTF.

V is TRBV5-4 and J is TRBJ1-6, with 7 bases that match TRBD1. Trimming at V came to 1 base and at J to 7 bases, leaving 8 bases not matched to a gene. Germline V gene lookup returns CDR1 SGHNT and CDR2 YYREEE (reference sequence). CDR3 length: 16 residues. The CDR3 DNA sequence: TGTGCCAGCAGCTTGATCCCGGGACAGAAAAATTCACCCCTCCACTTT. The encoded protein is CASSLIPGQKNSPLHF.

The chain recombines TRBV5-1 with TRBJ2-7; 9 bases are shared with TRBD1. Germline-derived CDR1 and CDR2 are SGHRS and YFSETQ. J lost 5 bases, V lost 3 bases, and 6 bases had no gene match. The length of the CDR3 is 14 residues. The chain's CDR3 is CASSYGQGPHEQYF. DNA for the CDR3: TGCGCCAGCAGCTACGGACAGGGGCCCCACGAGCAGTACTTC.

The rearrangement uses TRBV5-4 and TRBJ2-2; D is ambiguous. This CDR3 region has 15 residues. Between the trimmed V and J ends, which lost 3 bases and 1 base, there was a span of 10 bases. CDR1 and CDR2 from the germline V gene are SGHNT and YYREEE (reference sequence). DNA for the CDR3: TGTGCCAGCAGCTACAGTTCAGGGAACACCGGGGAGCTGTTTTTT. Its translation: CASSYSSGNTGELFF.

The chain links TRBV27 to TRBJ1-2; the match to TRBD1 covers 8 bases. The ends lost 5 bases at V and 3 bases at J; junction bases unmatched: 5. Per the germline V gene, CDR1 is MNHEY and CDR2 is SMNVEV (reference sequence). The CDR3 is 14 residues long. The CDR3, as DNA: TGTGCCAGCAGTCCATTGGACAGGGACTATGGCTACACCTTC. This gives the protein CASSPLDRDYGYTF.

The chain employs TRBV11-2 and TRBJ1-3; 7 bases are a match to TRBD1. V shed 6 bases and J 0 bases; nucleotides not matched to a gene: 8. The CDR3 consists of 16 residues. Germline V lookup: CDR1 SGHAT, CDR2 FQNNGV. The CDR3, as DNA: TGTGCCAGCAGTTCCCTCGACAGGGACTCTGGAAACACCATATATTTT. Translating it yields CASSSLDRDSGNTIYF.

V usage is TRBV27 and J usage is TRBJ2-2, with a tentative D call TRBD2 (5 bases). Trimming pared 0 bases from V and 4 bases from J, leaving 6 bases between. This CDR3 is 14 amino acids long. CDR1 and CDR2 (germline): MNHEY, SMNVEV (reference sequence). This chain's CDR3 is CASSLSRGTGELFF. CDR3 DNA: TGTGCCAGCAGTTTATCTCGGGGCACCGGGGAGCTGTTTTTT.

This clone was detected once. The rearrangement links TRBV6-5 to TRBJ2-2; 7 bases agree with TRBD1. Germline loops: CDR1 MNHEY, CDR2 SVGAGI. V dropped 5 bases and J dropped 8; count of bases not matched to a gene: 8. This CDR3 comprises 14 residues. CDR3 coding DNA: TGTGCCAGCAGTCCCGGGACAGCCAGGGGGGAGCTGTTTTTT. Translation gives CASSPGTARGELFF.

The chain combines TRBV6-1 with TRBJ1-5; 8 bases align to TRBD1. This CDR3 comprises 15 residues. In germline, CDR1 is MNHNS, CDR2 SASEGT. V dropped 5 bases and J dropped 7; count of bases not matched to a gene: 10. CDR3 residues: CASSSDRDGWQPQHF. CDR3 nucleotide sequence: TGTGCCAGCAGTTCGGACAGGGACGGTTGGCAGCCCCAGCATTTT.

The chain carries TRBV6-1 and TRBJ2-7; no clear D. The CDR3 is 13 amino acids. CDR1 and CDR2 from the germline V gene are MNHNS and SASEGT. Trimming left V 8 bases short and J 3 bases short, with 14 bases between. The CDR3 is CASYGLQDYEQYF. The CDR3 nucleotides are TGTGCCAGCTATGGGCTCCAAGACTACGAGCAGTACTTC.

The chain uses TRBV7-6 and TRBJ1-1; possibly TRBD1 for D (5 bases). This CDR3 comprises 14 residues. Per germline, CDR1 SGHVS and CDR2 FNYEAQ. Trimming removed 3 bases at V and 0 bases at J, with 8 bases between. Here the CDR3 DNA reads TGTGCCAGCAGCTTGGGGGGGGTGAACACTGAAGCTTTCTTT. Encoded protein: CASSLGGVNTEAFF.

The chain uses TRBV28 and TRBJ1-2; 10 bases align to TRBD1. The germline gives CDR1 MDHEN, CDR2 SYDVKM. Trimming at V came to 6 bases and at J to 8 bases, leaving 9 bases not matched to a gene. The CDR3 runs 14 residues. The CDR3 coding sequence is TGTGCCAGCAGATCCGGGACAGGGGTTGGCGGCTACACCTTC. The encoded protein is CASRSGTGVGGYTF.

V gene TRBV19 combines with J gene TRBJ2-3, with TRBD1 as a possible D gene (5 bases). The CDR3 loop spans 16 amino acids. Germline values: CDR1 LNHDA, CDR2 SQIVND (reference sequence). V shed 3 bases and J shed 0 bases, with 13 bases lying between them. This chain's CDR3 is CASSIRAAPSTDTQYF. Here the CDR3 DNA reads TGTGCCAGTAGTATCAGGGCGGCTCCTAGCACAGATACGCAGTATTTT.

This sequence joins TRBV7-2 and TRBJ2-3; D remains ambiguous. Germline assignment: CDR1 SGHTA and CDR2 FQGNSA. The CDR3 covers 12 residues. Between the trimmed V and J ends, which lost 5 bases and 3 bases, there was a span of 6 bases. The CDR3 loop is CASSTSTDTQYF. The CDR3 coding sequence is TGTGCCAGCAGCACCAGTACAGATACGCAGTATTTT.

This rearrangement joins TRBV7-9 to TRBJ2-3; D perhaps matches TRBD2 (5 bases). Germline-derived CDR1 and CDR2 are SEHNR and FQNEAQ (reference sequence). This CDR3 region has 18 residues. Trimming removed 6 bases at V and 4 bases at J, with 26 bases between. The CDR3 DNA reads as TGTGCCAGCAGGTCCGGGGTGGGTGCAGGACTTTTGGCAGATACGCAGTATTTT. Translated, it gives CASRSGVGAGLLADTQYF. The variable domain in full, with the rest retrieved from reference TRBV7-9 and TRBJ2-3, is DTGVSQNPRHKITKRGQNVTFRCDPISEHNRLYWYRQTLGQGPEFLTYFQNEAQLEKSRLLSDRFSAERPKGSFSTLEIQRTEQGDSAMYLCASRSGVGAGLLADTQYFGPGTRLTVL.